This entry is about one T cell receptor (beta chain). Its cognate antigen is unknown. The germline gene is not matched at one end of the junction; a read error may be the cause. These data originate in a study of shared clonotypes between healthy human individuals. Study as a whole: Each donor's CD8 memory used one plate, CD8 naive two, each CD4 subset three. Study outcomes and limitations: Non-shared clonotypes were found to have lower generation probabilities than the clonotypes that were shared by all four of the sorted-subset donors.

All of the donors resided in Nashville, Tennessee, and each was a Caucasian adult. Splitting the CD4+ cells yielded a CD45RA+ naive subset and a CD45RA-negative memory subset. This table comes from immunoSEQ multiplex PCR, and its TCRdb copy is limited to in-frame clones, with some not included. The sample consists of more than 2,000,000 clones, approximately 94% of them appearing once. CDR1 is DFQATT, CDR2 SNEGSKA, per germline (reference sequence). There are 9 residues in the CDR3. This chain joins TRBV20-1 and TRBJ2-3, with TRBD2 matching 7 bases. The sequenced material came from naive CD4+ T cells sorted from blood. Noted subset: CD45RA+ positively selected. This receptor was taken from a man aged 18 to 29 in good health. CDR3 nucleotide sequence: TGCAGTGGCCAAGCGGGGTTGGATTTT. It yields the protein CSGQAGLDF.